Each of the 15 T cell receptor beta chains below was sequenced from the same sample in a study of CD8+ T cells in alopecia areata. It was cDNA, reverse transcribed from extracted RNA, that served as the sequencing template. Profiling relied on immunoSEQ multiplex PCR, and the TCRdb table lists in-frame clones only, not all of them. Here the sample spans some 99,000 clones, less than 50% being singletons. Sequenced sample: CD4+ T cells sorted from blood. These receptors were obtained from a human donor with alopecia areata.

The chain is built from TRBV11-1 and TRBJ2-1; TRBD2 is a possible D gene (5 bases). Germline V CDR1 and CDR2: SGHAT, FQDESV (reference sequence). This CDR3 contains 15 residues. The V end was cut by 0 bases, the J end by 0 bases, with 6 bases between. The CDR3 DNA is TGTGCCAGCAGCTTAGCGGGGAGCTCCTACAATGAGCAGTTCTTC. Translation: CASSLAGSSYNEQFF.

In DNA, the CDR3 is TGTGCCTGGCATTCTAAAAGCGGGACAGGGTCCACCGGGGAGCTGTTTTTT. Amino acids: CAWHSKSGTGSTGELFF. The chain carries TRBV30 and TRBJ2-2; TRBD1 aligns across 9 bases. The CDR3 loop spans 17 amino acids. Germline V gene sequence: CDR1 GTSNPN, CDR2 SVGIG (reference sequence). V was clipped by 5 bases and J by 4 bases; unmatched bases: 14.

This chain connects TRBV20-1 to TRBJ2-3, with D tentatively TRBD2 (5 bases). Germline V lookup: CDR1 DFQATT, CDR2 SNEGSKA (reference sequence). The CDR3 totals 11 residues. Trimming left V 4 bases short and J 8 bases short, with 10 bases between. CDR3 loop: CSATDLGTQYF. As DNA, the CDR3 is TGCAGTGCTACGGACTTGGGTACGCAGTATTTT.

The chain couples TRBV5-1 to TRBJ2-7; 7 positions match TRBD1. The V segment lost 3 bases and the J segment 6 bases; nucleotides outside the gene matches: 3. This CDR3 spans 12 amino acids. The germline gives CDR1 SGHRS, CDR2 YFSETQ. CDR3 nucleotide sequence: TGCGCCAGCAGCTCACAGGGGTTCGAGCAGTACTTC. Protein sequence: CASSSQGFEQYF.

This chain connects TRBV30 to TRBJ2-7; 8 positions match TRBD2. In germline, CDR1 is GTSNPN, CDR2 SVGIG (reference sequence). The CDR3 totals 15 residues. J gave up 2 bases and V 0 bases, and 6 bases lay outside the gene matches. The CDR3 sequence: CAWSVLRGATYEQYF. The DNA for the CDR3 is TGTGCCTGGAGTGTATTGCGGGGGGCCACCTACGAGCAGTACTTC.

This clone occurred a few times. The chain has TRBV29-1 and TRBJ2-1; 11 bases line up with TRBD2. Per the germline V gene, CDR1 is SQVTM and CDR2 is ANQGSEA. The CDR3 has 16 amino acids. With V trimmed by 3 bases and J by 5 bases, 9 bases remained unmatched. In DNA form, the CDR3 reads TGCAGCGTTGACGGTAGCGGGAGGGGCTATAACAATGAGCAGTTCTTC. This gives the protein CSVDGSGRGYNNEQFF.

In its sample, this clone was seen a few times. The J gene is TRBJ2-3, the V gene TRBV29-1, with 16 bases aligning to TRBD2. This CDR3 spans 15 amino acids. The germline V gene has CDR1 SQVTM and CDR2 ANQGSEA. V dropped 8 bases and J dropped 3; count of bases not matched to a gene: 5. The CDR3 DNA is TGCAGCTTGAAGGGACTAGCGGGAGGGACAGATACGCAGTATTTT. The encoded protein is CSLKGLAGGTDTQYF.

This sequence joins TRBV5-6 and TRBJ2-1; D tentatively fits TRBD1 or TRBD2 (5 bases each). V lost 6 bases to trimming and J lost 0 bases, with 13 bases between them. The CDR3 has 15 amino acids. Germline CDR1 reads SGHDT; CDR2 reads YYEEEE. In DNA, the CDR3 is TGTGCCAGCACGGGACGGCCGGGCTCCTACAATGAGCAGTTCTTC. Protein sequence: CASTGRPGSYNEQFF.

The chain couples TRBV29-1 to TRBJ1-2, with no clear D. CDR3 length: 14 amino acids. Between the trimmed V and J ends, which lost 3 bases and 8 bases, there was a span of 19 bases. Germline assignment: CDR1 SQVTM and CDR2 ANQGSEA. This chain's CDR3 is CSVDSRGIGLGYTF. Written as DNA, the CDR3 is TGCAGCGTTGATTCTCGAGGGATTGGGTTAGGCTACACCTTC.

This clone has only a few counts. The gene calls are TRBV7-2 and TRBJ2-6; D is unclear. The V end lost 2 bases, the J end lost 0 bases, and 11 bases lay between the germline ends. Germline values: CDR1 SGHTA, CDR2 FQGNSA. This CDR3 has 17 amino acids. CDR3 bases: TGTGCCAGCAGCTTAAGGGCAGTAACCTCTGGGGCCAACGTCCTGACTTTC. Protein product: CASSLRAVTSGANVLTF. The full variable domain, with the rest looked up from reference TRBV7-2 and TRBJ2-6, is GAGVSQSPSNKVTEKGKDVELRCDPISGHTALYWYRQSLGQGLEFLIYFQGNSAPDKSGLPSDRFSAERTGGSVSTLTIQRTQQEDSAVYLCASSLRAVTSGANVLTFGAGSRLTVL.

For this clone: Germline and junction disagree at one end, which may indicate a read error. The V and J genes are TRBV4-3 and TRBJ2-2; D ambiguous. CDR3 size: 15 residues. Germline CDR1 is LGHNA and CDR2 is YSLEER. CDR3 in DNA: TGCGCCAGCAGTCAAGTTTACAGATACCCCGGGGAGCTGTTTTTT. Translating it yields CASSQVYRYPGELFF.

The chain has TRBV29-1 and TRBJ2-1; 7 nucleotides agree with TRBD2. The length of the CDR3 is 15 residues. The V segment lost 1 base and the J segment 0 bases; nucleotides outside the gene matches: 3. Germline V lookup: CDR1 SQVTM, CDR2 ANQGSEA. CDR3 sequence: CSVEVAGDSYNEQFF. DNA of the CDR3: TGCAGCGTTGAAGTGGCGGGGGACTCCTACAATGAGCAGTTCTTC.

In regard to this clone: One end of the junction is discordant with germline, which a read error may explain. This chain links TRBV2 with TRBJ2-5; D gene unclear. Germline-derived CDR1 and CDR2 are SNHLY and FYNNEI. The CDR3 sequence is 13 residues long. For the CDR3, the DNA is TGTGCCAGCAGTGATCTAGTCCAAGAGAACCAGTACTTC. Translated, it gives CASSDLVQENQYF.

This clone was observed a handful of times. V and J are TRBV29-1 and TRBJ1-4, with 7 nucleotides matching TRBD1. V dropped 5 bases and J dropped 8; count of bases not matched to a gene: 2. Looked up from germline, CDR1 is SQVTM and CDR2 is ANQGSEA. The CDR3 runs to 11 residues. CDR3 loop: CSVTQGEKLFF. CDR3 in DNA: TGCAGCGTTACACAGGGGGAAAAACTGTTTTTT. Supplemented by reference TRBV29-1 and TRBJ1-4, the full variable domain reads SAVISQKPSRDICQRGTSLTIQCQVDSQVTMMFWYRQQPGQSLTLIATANQGSEATYESGFVIDKFPISRPNLTFSTLTVSNMSPEDSSIYLCSVTQGEKLFFGSGTQLSVL.

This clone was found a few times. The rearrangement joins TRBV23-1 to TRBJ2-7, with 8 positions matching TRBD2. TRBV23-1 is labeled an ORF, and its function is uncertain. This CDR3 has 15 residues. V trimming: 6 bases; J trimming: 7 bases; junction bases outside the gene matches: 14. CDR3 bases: TGCGCCAGCAGCCAAATAGCGGGGACGGGTAAGGAGCAGTACTTC. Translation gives CASSQIAGTGKEQYF.